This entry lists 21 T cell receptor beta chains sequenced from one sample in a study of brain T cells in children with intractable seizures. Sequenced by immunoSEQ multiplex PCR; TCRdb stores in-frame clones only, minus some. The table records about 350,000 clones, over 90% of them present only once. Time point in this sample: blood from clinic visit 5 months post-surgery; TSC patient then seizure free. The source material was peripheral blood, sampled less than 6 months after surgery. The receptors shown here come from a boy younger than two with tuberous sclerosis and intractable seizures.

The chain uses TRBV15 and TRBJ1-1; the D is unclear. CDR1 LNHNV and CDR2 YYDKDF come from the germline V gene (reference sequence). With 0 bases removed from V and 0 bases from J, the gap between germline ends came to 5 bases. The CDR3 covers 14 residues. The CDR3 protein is CATSRDRMNTEAFF. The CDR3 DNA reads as TGTGCCACCAGCAGAGATAGAATGAACACTGAAGCTTTCTTT.

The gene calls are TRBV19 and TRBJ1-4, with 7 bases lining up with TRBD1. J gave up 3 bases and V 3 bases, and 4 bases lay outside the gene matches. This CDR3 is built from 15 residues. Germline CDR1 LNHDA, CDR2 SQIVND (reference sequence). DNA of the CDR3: TGTGCCAGTAGTATCGGGACAGTCTCTAATGAAAAACTGTTTTTT. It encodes CASSIGTVSNEKLFF.

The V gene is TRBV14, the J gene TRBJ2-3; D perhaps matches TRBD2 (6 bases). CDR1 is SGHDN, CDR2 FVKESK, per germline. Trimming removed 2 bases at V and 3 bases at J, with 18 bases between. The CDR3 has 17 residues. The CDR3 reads CASSQKPSSVATDTQYF. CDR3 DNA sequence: TGTGCCAGCAGCCAAAAACCTTCTAGCGTAGCGACAGATACGCAGTATTTT. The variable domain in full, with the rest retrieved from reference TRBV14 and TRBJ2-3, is EAGVTQFPSHSVIEKGQTVTLRCDPISGHDNLYWYRRVMGKEIKFLLHFVKESKQDESGMPNNRFLAERTGGTYSTLKVQPAELEDSGVYFCASSQKPSSVATDTQYFGPGTRLTVL.

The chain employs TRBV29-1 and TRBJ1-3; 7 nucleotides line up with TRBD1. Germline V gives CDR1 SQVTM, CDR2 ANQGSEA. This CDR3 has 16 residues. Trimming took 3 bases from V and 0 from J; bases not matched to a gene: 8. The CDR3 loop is CSVERRDRDSGNTIYF. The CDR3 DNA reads TGCAGCGTTGAGCGCCGAGACAGGGACTCTGGAAACACCATATATTTT. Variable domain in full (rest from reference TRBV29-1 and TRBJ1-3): SAVISQKPSRDICQRGTSLTIQCQVDSQVTMMFWYRQQPGQSLTLIATANQGSEATYESGFVIDKFPISRPNLTFSTLTVSNMSPEDSSIYLCSVERRDRDSGNTIYFGEGSWLTVV.

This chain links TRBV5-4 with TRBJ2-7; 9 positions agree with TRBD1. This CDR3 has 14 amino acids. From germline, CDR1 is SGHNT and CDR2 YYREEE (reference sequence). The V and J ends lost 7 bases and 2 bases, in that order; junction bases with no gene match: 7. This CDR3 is CASSGGQGPYEQYF. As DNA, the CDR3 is TGTGCCAGCTCGGGGGGACAGGGTCCCTACGAGCAGTACTTC.

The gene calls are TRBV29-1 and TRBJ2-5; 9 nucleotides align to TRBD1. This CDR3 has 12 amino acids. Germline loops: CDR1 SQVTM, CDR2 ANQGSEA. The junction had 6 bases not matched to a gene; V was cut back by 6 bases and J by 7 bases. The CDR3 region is CSVLTGGGTQYF. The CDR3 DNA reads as TGCAGCGTCTTGACAGGGGGGGGGACCCAGTACTTC.

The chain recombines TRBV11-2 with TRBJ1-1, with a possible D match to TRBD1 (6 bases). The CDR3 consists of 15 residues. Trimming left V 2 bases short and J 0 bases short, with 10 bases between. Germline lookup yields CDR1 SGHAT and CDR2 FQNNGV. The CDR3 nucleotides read TGTGCCAGCAGCTTATTTCAGGGGTTGAACACTGAAGCTTTCTTT. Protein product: CASSLFQGLNTEAFF.

CDR3 in amino acids: CASSAEDGRLGYGYTF. In nucleotides, the CDR3 is TGTGCCAGCAGTGCTGAGGACGGCCGGCTAGGCTATGGCTACACCTTC. This chain links TRBV6-1 with TRBJ1-2; D is unresolved. The germline CDR1 and CDR2 sequences are MNHNS and SASEGT. The germline V and J ends were trimmed by 4 bases and 4 bases, with 19 bases remaining between them. This CDR3 region has 16 residues.

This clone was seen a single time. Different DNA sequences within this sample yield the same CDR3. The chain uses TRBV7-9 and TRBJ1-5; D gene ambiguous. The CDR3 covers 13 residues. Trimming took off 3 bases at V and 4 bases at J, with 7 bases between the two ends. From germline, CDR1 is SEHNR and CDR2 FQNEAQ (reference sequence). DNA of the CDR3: TGTGCCAGCAGCTTGGGCCGAAATCAGCCCCAGCATTTT. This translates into CASSLGRNQPQHF. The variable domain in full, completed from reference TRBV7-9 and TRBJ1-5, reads DTGVSQNPRHKITKRGQNVTFRCDPISEHNRLYWYRQTLGQGPEFLTYFQNEAQLEKSRLLSDRFSAERPKGSFSTLEIQRTEQGDSAMYLCASSLGRNQPQHFGDGTRLSIL.

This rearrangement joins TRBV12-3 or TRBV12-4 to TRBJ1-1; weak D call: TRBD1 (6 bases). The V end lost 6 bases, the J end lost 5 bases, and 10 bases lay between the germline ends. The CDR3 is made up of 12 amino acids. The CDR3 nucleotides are TGTGCCAGCAGAAAGCAGGGGACTGAAGCTTTCTTT. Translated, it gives CASRKQGTEAFF.

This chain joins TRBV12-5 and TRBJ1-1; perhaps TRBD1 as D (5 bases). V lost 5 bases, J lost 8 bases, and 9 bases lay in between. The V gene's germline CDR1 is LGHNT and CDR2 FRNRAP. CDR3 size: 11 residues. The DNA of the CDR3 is TGTGCTAGTGGTCCCCAGGGCGAAGCTTTCTTT. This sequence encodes CASGPQGEAFF.

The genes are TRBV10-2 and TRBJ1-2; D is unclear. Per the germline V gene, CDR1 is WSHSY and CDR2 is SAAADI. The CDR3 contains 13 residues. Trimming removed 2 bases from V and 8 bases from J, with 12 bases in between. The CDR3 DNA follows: TGCGCCAGCAGTGAGACCCGGATCGGGGGCTACACCTTC. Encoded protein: CASSETRIGGYTF.

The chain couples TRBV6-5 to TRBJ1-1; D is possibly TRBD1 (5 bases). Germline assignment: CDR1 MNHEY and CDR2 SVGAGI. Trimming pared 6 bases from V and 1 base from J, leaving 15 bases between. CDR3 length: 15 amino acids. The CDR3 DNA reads TGTGCCAGCAGCCTGACAGACTTTTCGAACACTGAAGCTTTCTTT. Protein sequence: CASSLTDFSNTEAFF.

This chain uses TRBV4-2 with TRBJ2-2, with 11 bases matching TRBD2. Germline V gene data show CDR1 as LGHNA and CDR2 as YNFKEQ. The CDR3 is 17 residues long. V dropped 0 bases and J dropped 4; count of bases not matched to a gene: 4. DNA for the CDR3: TGTGCCAGCAGCCAAGAAGTTCTAGCGGGAGGCACCGGGGAGCTGTTTTTT. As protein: CASSQEVLAGGTGELFF.

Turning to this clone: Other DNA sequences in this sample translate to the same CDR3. CDR3 in DNA: TGTGCCAGCAGTTTCTCCTACGAGCAGTACTTC. This translates into CASSFSYEQYF. J is TRBJ2-7 and V is TRBV28; D call uncertain. The V end was cut by 3 bases, the J end by 0 bases, with 0 bases between. This CDR3 contains 11 residues. Germline-derived CDR1 and CDR2 are MDHEN and SYDVKM.

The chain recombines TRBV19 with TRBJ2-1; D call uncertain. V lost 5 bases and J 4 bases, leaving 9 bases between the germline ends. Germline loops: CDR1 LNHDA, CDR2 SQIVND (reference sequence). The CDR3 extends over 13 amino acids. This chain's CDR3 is CASSLAAYNEQFF. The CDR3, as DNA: TGTGCCAGTAGTTTGGCCGCTTACAATGAGCAGTTCTTC.

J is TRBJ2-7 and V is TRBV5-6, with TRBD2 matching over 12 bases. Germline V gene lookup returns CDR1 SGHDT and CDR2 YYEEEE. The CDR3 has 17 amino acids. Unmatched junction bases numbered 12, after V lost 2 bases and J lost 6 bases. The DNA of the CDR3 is TGTGCCAGCAGCTTAGCTCGACTAGCGGGAGAGACCCGCGAGCAGTACTTC. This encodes CASSLARLAGETREQYF.

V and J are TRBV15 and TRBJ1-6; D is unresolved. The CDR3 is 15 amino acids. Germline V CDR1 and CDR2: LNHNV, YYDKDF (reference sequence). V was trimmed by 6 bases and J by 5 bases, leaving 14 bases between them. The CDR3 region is CATSEDRRNNSPLHF. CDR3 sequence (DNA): TGTGCCACCAGTGAGGACCGAAGGAATAATTCACCCCTCCACTTT.

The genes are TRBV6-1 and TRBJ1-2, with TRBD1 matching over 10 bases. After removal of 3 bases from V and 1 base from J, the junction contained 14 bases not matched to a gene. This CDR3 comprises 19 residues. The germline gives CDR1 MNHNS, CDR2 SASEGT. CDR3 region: CASSDPVGGQGYDNYGYTF. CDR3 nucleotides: TGTGCCAGCAGTGATCCTGTGGGGGGACAGGGGTATGATAACTATGGCTACACCTTC.

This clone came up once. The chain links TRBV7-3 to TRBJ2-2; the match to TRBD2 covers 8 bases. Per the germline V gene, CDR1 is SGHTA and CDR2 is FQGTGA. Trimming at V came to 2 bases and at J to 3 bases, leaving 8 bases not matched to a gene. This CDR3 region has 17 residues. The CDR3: CASSLVGGAMHTGELFF. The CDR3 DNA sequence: TGTGCCAGCAGCTTAGTCGGGGGGGCAATGCACACCGGGGAGCTGTTTTTT.

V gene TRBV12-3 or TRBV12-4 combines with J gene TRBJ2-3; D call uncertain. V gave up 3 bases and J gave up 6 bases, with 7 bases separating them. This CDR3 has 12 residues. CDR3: CASSLVGDTQYF. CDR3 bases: TGTGCCAGCAGTTTGGTGGGTGATACGCAGTATTTT.